The entry that follows covers one TCR beta chain sequence. The data were produced by immunoSEQ multiplex PCR, yet TCRdb's version contains in-frame clones alone and is incomplete. The sample contains about 200,000 clones, roughly 88% of which appear only once. CDR1 and CDR2 from the germline V gene are SSHAT and FNYEAQ (reference sequence). This CDR3 contains 17 residues. The sample is drawn from a study of cytomegalovirus exposure and HLA in healthy donors. The specimen was PBMCs. The chain is built from TRBV7-7 and TRBJ2-6; 9 bases line up with TRBD1. The receptor was derived from a woman aged 25 to 39 in good health and CMV-seropositive. The chain's CDR3 is CASLPGQGFPGANVLTF. The DNA of the CDR3 is TGTGCTAGCCTGCCGGGACAGGGATTTCCTGGGGCCAACGTCCTGACTTTC.